This T cell receptor (beta chain) was identified during a study of regulatory T cells in long-lasting Graves disease (dated by TCRdb to the early 2020s). In the study overall: Antithyroid drugs had been taken for less than 3 months by newly diagnosed Graves' disease patients. This study used TCR sequencing and RNA sequencing of peripheral blood to compare persistent Graves' disease patients against newly diagnosed Graves' disease patients. The study was registered as a clinical trial and conducted in China. A total of about 33 samples underwent TCR sequencing, from about 13 patients with persistent Graves' disease and some 20 patients with newly diagnosed Graves' disease.

Broad study findings and their caveats: Lower TCR Shannon entropy and fewer highly expanded clones were observed in persistent Graves' disease patients than in newly diagnosed patients, which suggested clonal expansion. As a limitation, the authors acknowledged that the small sample size may reduce accuracy. Persistent patients shared more public clonotypes among themselves (approximately 2,500) than newly diagnosed patients did (about 900). Sequencing and analysis were limited to the TCR beta chain. Only peripheral blood was studied, because thyroid tissue, the primary lesion, was inaccessible. Preferential use of TRBV28, TRBJ1-2 and TRBJ2-5 was observed in persistent disease, whereas TRBV20-1 and TRBJ2-1 were favored in newly diagnosed disease.

The time point label on this specimen signifies: newly diagnosed GD, antithyroid drugs for less than 3 months. For both TCR sequencing and RNA sequencing, RNA was extracted from PBMCs in TRIzol. Graves' disease was diagnosed according to American Thyroid Association guidelines. The patients came from an endocrinology department in Xi'an, China. Each patient gave 7.5 to 10 milliliters of peripheral blood, collected in an EDTA anticoagulant tube. Ficoll Paque Plus density gradient separation was used to isolate PBMCs, and no further T cell sorting was done. An Agilent 2100 Bioanalyzer and agarose gel were used to check RNA quality, while a NanoDrop 2000 measured RNA concentration. Via the germline V gene, CDR1 is MNHNS and CDR2 SASEGT. V and J are truncated by 7 bases and 5 bases respectively, leaving an intervening sequence of 8 bases. The CDR3 runs 12 residues from the cysteine to the phenylalanine. Only CDR3 DNA remains: 36 bases, in frame from the first base.

This clonotype showed up many times. Its specific antigen is unknown. No base-level quality is on record; no much larger clone is a single base apart. Libraries were constructed by multiplex PCR. The data were produced on an Illumina HiSeq 4000. CDR3 regions were amplified by Arm-PCR with iRepertoire HTBI primers to construct TCR beta libraries. Before sequencing, the PCR products underwent gel purification. The original pipeline was this. A total of fewer than 65 TRBV and approximately 15 TRBJ segments were identified across samples and were used for gene usage analysis of CDR3 amino acid clonotypes. Filtered high-quality paired reads were merged into contigs using COPE and FqMerger. BLAST was used to align contigs to IMGT TRBV, TRBD and TRBJ reference genes, and CDR3 was defined according to IMGT. Any clonotype with a frequency above 0.1% was classified as a highly expanded clone. Shannon entropy served as the measure of repertoire diversity, while the Gini coefficient captured V-J evenness. Clonotypes shared by more than one individual were considered public. TCRdb redid the processing of the public reads, applying fastp at Q25 and MiXCR, and retained in-frame beta chains. CDR3 protein sequences are deduplicated, and each keeps its most common genes and DNA. It is TCRdb's table, rather than the study itself, that gives the V and J calls and clone size. Counted in this sample were 250,000 to 400,000 distinct CDR3 sequences; 15% to 20% of them appeared once. Of the sample, about 39% falls within the top ten clones.

The source material was peripheral blood mononuclear cells (PBMCs), sampled at new diagnosis, from a patient treated with antithyroid drugs. The chain is made from TRBV6-1 and TRBJ1-4; confidence is insufficient to name the D gene. The clonotype was recovered from a female donor with Graves disease. Read as DNA, the sequence is TGTGCCAGCATCGGCCCGAATGAAAAACTGTTTTTT. Translation gives CASIGPNEKLFF.